These 20 T cell receptor beta chains were sequenced from one sample in a study of vaccination and CD4 T cells after COVID-19. Treatment reported: approximately nine-day PBMC culture with coronavirus spike peptide pools or control peptides (ViraFEST assay). Sequencing of DNA taken from cultured CD4+ T cells relied on the Oncomine TCR Beta short-read assay. TCRdb reanalysed the PCR reads using MiXCR and keeps one entry per CDR3 protein. The sample has under 20,000 distinct CDR3 sequences, 31% seen once. No antigen has been assigned to these receptors. The sample taken for sequencing was cultured CD4+ T cells from blood. These receptors came from a human donor with COVID-19.

DNA of the CDR3: TGTGCCAGCAGTTACTCTTGGCAGGGGGACTGTGGCTACACCTTC. Its protein product is CASSYSWQGDCGYTF. The J gene is TRBJ1-2, the V gene TRBV6-5, with 7 bases that match TRBD1. CDR3 length: 15 residues. V shed 0 bases, J shed 7 bases, and the junction held 8 bases outside the gene matches. Germline loops: CDR1 MNHEY, CDR2 SVGAGI.

The rearrangement links TRBV12-3 or TRBV12-4 to TRBJ1-1, with TRBD1 matching over 8 bases. Trimming took 3 bases from V and 1 from J; bases not matched to a gene: 7. CDR3 size: 16 residues. The CDR3 DNA is TGTGCCAGCAGTTTCGGGTGGGACAGGACGAACACTGAAGCTTTCTTT. Translation gives CASSFGWDRTNTEAFF.

This clonotype is a singleton in its sample. CDR3 bases: TGTGCCAGCAGCCCCTGGACAGGGCGCGCAGATACGCAGTATTTT. Its translation is CASSPWTGRADTQYF. The chain carries TRBV11-2 and TRBJ2-3; 8 bases are shared with TRBD1. The CDR3 totals 15 residues. Losses at the gene ends were 5 bases for V and 4 bases for J; bases not matched to a gene: 8. Per the germline V gene, CDR1 is SGHAT and CDR2 is FQNNGV.

This rearrangement joins TRBV2 to TRBJ1-2; 7 bases line up with TRBD1. V shed 8 bases, J shed 7 bases, and the junction held 16 bases outside the gene matches. The CDR3 is made up of 15 amino acids. CDR1 and CDR2 (germline): SNHLY, FYNNEI. The CDR3 nucleotides are TGTGCCAGCCTCGTACCCGGGACAGTAACTAGTGGCTACACCTTC. Amino acid sequence: CASLVPGTVTSGYTF.

The chain is built from TRBV20-1 and TRBJ1-5; unclear D gene. Deletions cut 1 base from V and 4 bases from J, with 8 bases between. The length of the CDR3 is 13 residues. Germline-derived CDR1 and CDR2 are DFQATT and SNEGSKA (reference sequence). The CDR3 DNA sequence: TGCAGTGCTAGAGTACCAGAAAATCAGCCCCAGCATTTT. Its translation is CSARVPENQPQHF.

The chain couples TRBV7-2 to TRBJ2-3, with D tentatively TRBD1 (5 bases). There are 15 residues in the CDR3. Germline V lookup: CDR1 SGHTA, CDR2 FQGNSA. V was cut by 4 bases and J by 8 bases, with 19 bases left in between. The CDR3 reads CASSSNGGQSVTQYF. The CDR3 nucleotides are TGTGCCAGCAGCTCTAACGGTGGACAATCCGTTACGCAGTATTTT. The variable domain in full, with the rest retrieved from reference TRBV7-2 and TRBJ2-3, is GAGVSQSPSNKVTEKGKDVELRCDPISGHTALYWYRQSLGQGLEFLIYFQGNSAPDKSGLPSDRFSAERTGGSVSTLTIQRTQQEDSAVYLCASSSNGGQSVTQYFGPGTRLTVL.

The CDR3, as DNA: TGCAGTGCTAGAGCTGGCGGGGGGCTCAATGAGCAGTTCTTC. This codes for CSARAGGGLNEQFF. J is TRBJ2-1 and V is TRBV20-1; 8 bases fit TRBD2. V shed 1 base, J shed 6 bases, and the junction held 5 bases outside the gene matches. The CDR3 totals 14 residues. Germline values: CDR1 DFQATT, CDR2 SNEGSKA (reference sequence).

V and J are TRBV27 and TRBJ2-2; TRBD2 is a possible D gene (6 bases). The CDR3 is made up of 15 amino acids. The germline gives CDR1 MNHEY, CDR2 SMNVEV (reference sequence). V lost 3 bases and J 1 base, leaving 9 bases between the germline ends. Here the CDR3 reads CASSFWGVNTGELFF. The CDR3 DNA reads as TGTGCCAGCAGTTTCTGGGGGGTGAACACCGGGGAGCTGTTTTTT.

This chain joins TRBV11-2 and TRBJ2-7; 10 nucleotides align to TRBD2. CDR1 and CDR2 from the germline V gene are SGHAT and FQNNGV. Trimming cost V 5 bases and J 2 bases; bases outside gene matches: 3. CDR3 length: 14 amino acids. The DNA of the CDR3 is TGTGCCAGCAGCGTAAGCGGGGGGGCCTACGAGCAGTACTTC. It is translated as CASSVSGGAYEQYF.

The chain is built from TRBV28 and TRBJ2-5; weak D call: TRBD2 (7 bases). V was cut by 5 bases and J by 5 bases, with 18 bases left in between. The CDR3 loop spans 15 amino acids. Germline V gene data show CDR1 as MDHEN and CDR2 as SYDVKM. CDR3 bases: TGTGCCAGCAGTCTCCCAACGGGGGGCAGGGAGACCCAGTACTTC. It is translated as CASSLPTGGRETQYF.

The J gene is TRBJ1-5, the V gene TRBV28, with D possibly matching TRBD1 (5 bases). The CDR3 contains 15 residues. The V gene's germline CDR1 is MDHEN and CDR2 SYDVKM. The germline V and J ends were trimmed by 7 bases and 1 base, with 14 bases remaining between them. CDR3 bases: TGTGCCAGCATCTCCGGGGGGAAGAGCAATCAGCCCCAGCATTTT. Translating gives CASISGGKSNQPQHF.

The chain carries TRBV5-1 and TRBJ1-1; tentatively, D is TRBD1 (5 bases). The V end was cut by 5 bases, the J end by 4 bases, with 15 bases between. The CDR3 is 14 amino acids. Germline loops: CDR1 SGHRS, CDR2 YFSETQ. The CDR3 sequence is CASRRGFLGTEAFF. The CDR3 DNA is TGCGCCAGCAGGCGGGGGTTCTTGGGCACTGAAGCTTTCTTT.

This clonotype ranks as medium-sized. This chain joins TRBV30 and TRBJ1-5; 8 nucleotides match TRBD1. The V gene's germline CDR1 is GTSNPN and CDR2 SVGIG (reference sequence). V trimming: 7 bases; J trimming: 5 bases; junction bases outside the gene matches: 7. CDR3 length: 13 residues. The CDR3 sequence: CASSDRGYQPQHF. The CDR3 bases are TGTGCCTCCTCAGACAGGGGCTATCAGCCCCAGCATTTT.

This clonotype was seen only a few times. V usage is TRBV2 and J usage is TRBJ2-2, with 8 bases identical to TRBD2. V was clipped by 6 bases and J by 5 bases; unmatched bases: 8. CDR1 and CDR2 (germline): SNHLY, FYNNEI. The CDR3 contains 15 residues. In DNA form, the CDR3 reads TGTGCCAGCAGGCCACTAGCGGCGAGAACCGGGGAGCTGTTTTTT. Amino acid sequence: CASRPLAARTGELFF.

This chain joins TRBV11-3 and TRBJ2-2, with D maybe TRBD2 (5 bases). Germline CDR1 reads SGHNT; CDR2 reads YENEEA. Between the trimmed V and J ends, which lost 5 bases and 4 bases, there was a span of 11 bases. CDR3 length equals 14 residues. CDR3 sequence reads: CASSVRRATGELFF. In nucleotides, the CDR3 is TGTGCCAGCAGCGTCCGGCGGGCCACCGGGGAGCTGTTTTTT.

The chain joins TRBV6-2 or TRBV6-3 to TRBJ1-5, with D possibly TRBD1 on 5 matching bases. This CDR3 is built from 15 residues. CDR1 is MNHEY and CDR2 is SVGEGT in the germline V gene. Trimming removed 7 bases from V and 2 bases from J, with 15 bases in between. For the CDR3, the DNA is TGTGCCAGCACAAGGACATCCTTTGGCAATCAGCCCCAGCATTTT. Its protein product is CASTRTSFGNQPQHF.

By sample share, this clonotype is medium-sized. The chain links TRBV24-1 to TRBJ1-6; D gene ambiguous. CDR3 size: 16 residues. CDR1 KGHDR and CDR2 SFDVKD come from the germline V gene. V was shortened by 0 bases and J by 6 bases, with 11 bases between the two germline ends. CDR3 DNA sequence: TGTGCCACCAGTGATTTGCAGGCAGAGCGTAATTCACCCCTCCACTTT. Encoded protein: CATSDLQAERNSPLHF.

This clonotype was observed once. This chain links TRBV18 with TRBJ1-2; 8 positions agree with TRBD1. The junction had 9 bases not matched to a gene; V was cut back by 1 base and J by 8 bases. The length of the CDR3 is 15 residues. The germline CDR1 and CDR2 sequences are KGHSH and LQKENI. The CDR3 protein is CASSPLGQGLNGYTF. In DNA form, the CDR3 reads TGTGCCAGCTCACCACTTGGACAGGGTTTAAACGGCTACACCTTC.

The chain combines TRBV6-2 or TRBV6-3 with TRBJ2-7, with 9 bases identical to TRBD1. V lost 6 bases, J lost 6 bases, and 6 bases stayed unmatched. CDR1 and CDR2 (germline): MNHEY, SVGEGT. The CDR3 has 13 residues. CDR3: CASSLMTGGEQYF. CDR3 nucleotides: TGTGCCAGCAGCTTAATGACAGGGGGCGAGCAGTACTTC.

The V gene is TRBV20-1, the J gene TRBJ1-6; D call uncertain. The germline V gene has CDR1 DFQATT and CDR2 SNEGSKA (reference sequence). This CDR3 has 15 residues. Trimming took 1 base from V and 9 from J, leaving 16 bases between them. In DNA form, the CDR3 reads TGCAGTGCTAGAGCAAGTGGTGGCTTAGGTTCACCCCTCCACTTT. This sequence encodes CSARASGGLGSPLHF.